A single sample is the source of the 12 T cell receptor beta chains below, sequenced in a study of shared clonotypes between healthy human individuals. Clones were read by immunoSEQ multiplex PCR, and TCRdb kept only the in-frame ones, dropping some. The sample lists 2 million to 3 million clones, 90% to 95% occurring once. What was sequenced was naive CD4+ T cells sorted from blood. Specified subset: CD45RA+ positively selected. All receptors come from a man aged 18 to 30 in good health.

The CDR3 reads CASSTSGAYEQYF. CDR3 sequence (DNA): TGTGCCAGTAGTACTAGCGGGGCCTACGAGCAGTACTTC. V and J are TRBV19 and TRBJ2-7, with 9 bases lining up with TRBD2. The CDR3 contains 13 residues. J gave up 2 bases and V 4 bases, and 0 bases lay outside the gene matches. Germline V lookup: CDR1 LNHDA, CDR2 SQIVND (reference sequence).

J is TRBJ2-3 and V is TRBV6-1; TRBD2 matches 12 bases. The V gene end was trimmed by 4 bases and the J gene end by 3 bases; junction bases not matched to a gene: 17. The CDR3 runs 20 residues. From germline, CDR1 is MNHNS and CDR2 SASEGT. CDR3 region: CASSALTSGGTIYLTDTQYF. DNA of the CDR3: TGTGCCAGCAGTGCTCTAACTAGCGGGGGGACTATATATCTGACAGATACGCAGTATTTT.

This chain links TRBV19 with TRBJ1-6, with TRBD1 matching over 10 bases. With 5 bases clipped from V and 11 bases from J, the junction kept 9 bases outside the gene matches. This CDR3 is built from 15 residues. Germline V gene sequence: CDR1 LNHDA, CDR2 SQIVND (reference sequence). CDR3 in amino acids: CASSPTGTGVAPLHF. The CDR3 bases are TGTGCCAGTAGTCCCACCGGGACAGGGGTAGCACCCCTCCACTTT.

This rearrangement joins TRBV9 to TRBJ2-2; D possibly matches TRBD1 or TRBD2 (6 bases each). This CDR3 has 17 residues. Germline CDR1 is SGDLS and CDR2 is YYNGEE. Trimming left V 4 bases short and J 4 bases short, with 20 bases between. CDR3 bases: TGTGCCAGCAGCCCCAGAGGATCGGGGGCCGGCACCGGGGAGCTGTTTTTT. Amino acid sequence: CASSPRGSGAGTGELFF.

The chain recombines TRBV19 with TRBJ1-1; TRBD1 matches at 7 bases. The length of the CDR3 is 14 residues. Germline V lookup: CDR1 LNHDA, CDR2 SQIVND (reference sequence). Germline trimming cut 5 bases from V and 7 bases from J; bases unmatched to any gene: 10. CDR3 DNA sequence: TGTGCCAGTAGTCGTTCCGGGACAGTCAATGAAGCTTTCTTT. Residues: CASSRSGTVNEAFF.

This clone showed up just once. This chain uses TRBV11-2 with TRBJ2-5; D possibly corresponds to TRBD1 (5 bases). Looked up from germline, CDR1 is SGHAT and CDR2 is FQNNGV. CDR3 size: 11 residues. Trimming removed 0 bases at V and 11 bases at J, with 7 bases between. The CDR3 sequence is CASSLEGPQYF. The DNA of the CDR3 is TGTGCCAGCAGCTTAGAGGGGCCTCAGTACTTC.

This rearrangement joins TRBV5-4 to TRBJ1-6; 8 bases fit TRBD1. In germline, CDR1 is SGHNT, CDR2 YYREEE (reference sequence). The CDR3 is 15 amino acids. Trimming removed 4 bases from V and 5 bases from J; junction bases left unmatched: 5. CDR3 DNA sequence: TGTGCCAGCAGCCATCTGGACAGGGATAATTCACCCCTCCACTTT. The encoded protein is CASSHLDRDNSPLHF.

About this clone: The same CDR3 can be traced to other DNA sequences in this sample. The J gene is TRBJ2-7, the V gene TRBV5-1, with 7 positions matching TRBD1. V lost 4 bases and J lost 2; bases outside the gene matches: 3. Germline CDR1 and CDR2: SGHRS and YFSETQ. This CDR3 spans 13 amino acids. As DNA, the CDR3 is TGCGCCAGCAGCAATGACAGGGCCTACGAGCAGTACTTC. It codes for CASSNDRAYEQYF.

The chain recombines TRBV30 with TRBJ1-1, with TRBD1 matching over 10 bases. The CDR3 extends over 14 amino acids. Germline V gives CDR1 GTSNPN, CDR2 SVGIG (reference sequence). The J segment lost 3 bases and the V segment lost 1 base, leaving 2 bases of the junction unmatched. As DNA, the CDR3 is TGTGCCTGGAGTGAGGGACAGGGGTACACTGAAGCTTTCTTT. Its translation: CAWSEGQGYTEAFF.

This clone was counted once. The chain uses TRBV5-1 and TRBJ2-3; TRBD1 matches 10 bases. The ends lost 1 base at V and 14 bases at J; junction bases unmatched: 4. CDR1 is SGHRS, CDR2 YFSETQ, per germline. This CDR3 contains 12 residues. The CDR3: CASSLKGQGLYF. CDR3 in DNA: TGCGCCAGCAGCTTGAAGGGACAGGGGCTGTATTTT.

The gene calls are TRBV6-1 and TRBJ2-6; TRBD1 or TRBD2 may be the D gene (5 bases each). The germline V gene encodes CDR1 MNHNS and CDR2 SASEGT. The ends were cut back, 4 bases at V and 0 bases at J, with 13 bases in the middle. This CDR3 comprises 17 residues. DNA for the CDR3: TGTGCCAGCAGTGCTTTCGGGGCGAGCTCTGGGGCCAACGTCCTGACTTTC. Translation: CASSAFGASSGANVLTF.

DNA for the CDR3: TGTGCCAGCAGTTCGCTAGGGAAGGGCAACACTGAAGCTTTCTTT. Protein product: CASSSLGKGNTEAFF. The V and J genes are TRBV27 and TRBJ1-1; no clear D. Deletions cut 4 bases from V and 2 bases from J, with 14 bases between. The V gene's germline CDR1 is MNHEY and CDR2 SMNVEV (reference sequence). The CDR3 sequence is 15 residues long.